The TCR beta chain described here comes from a study of T cells in women clearing cervical HPV infection. Repertoires were generated with immunoSEQ multiplex PCR, while TCRdb's copy carries only in-frame clones and drops some. The sample table sets out 40,000 to 55,000 clones. The CDR3 spans 14 residues. The germline V gene encodes CDR1 ENHRY and CDR2 SYGVKD. The V and J ends lost 8 bases and 7 bases, in that order; junction bases with no gene match: 4. A remark on this clone: The CDR3 end is not reached by the read, which stops 3 residues before it; the germline J gene fills it in.

The sequencing input was blood buffy coat. V is TRBV10-3 and J is TRBJ1-6, with 11 bases lining up with TRBD1. This receptor was taken from a woman between 18 and 70 years old with a cervical HPV16 infection that either progressed to CIN3+ or cleared (not recorded which). CDR3 DNA (partial): TGTGCCATCGGACAGGGGGCAAGGAATTCACCC. Encoded protein: CAIGQGARNSP. From start to end, the CDR3 is CAIGQGARNSPLHF.